Sequencing of this T cell receptor (beta chain) was carried out in a study of blood T cells in healthy people across ages. PCR was performed a second time for roughly 7 to 11 cycles using a sample-barcoded 5' primer and a J-beta primer mix. One entry per CDR3 protein, called by TCRdb with MiXCR from the 5' RACE reads. The data show 1.5 million to 2 million distinct CDR3 sequences, roughly 27% seen once. The germline V and J ends were trimmed by 5 bases and 0 bases, with 11 bases remaining between them. This CDR3 has 14 residues. Germline V CDR1 and CDR2: SQVTM, ANQGSEA. Donors were healthy Caucasian individuals from Russia aged about 6 to 95. This clonotype was observed many times.

Sequencing was carried out using blood. The chain joins TRBV29-1 to TRBJ2-4; D uncertain. The receptor was derived from a woman under 40 in good health. DNA for the CDR3: TGCAGCGTTCTACCTCGCTTAGCCAAAAACATTCAGTACTTC. This encodes CSVLPRLAKNIQYF.